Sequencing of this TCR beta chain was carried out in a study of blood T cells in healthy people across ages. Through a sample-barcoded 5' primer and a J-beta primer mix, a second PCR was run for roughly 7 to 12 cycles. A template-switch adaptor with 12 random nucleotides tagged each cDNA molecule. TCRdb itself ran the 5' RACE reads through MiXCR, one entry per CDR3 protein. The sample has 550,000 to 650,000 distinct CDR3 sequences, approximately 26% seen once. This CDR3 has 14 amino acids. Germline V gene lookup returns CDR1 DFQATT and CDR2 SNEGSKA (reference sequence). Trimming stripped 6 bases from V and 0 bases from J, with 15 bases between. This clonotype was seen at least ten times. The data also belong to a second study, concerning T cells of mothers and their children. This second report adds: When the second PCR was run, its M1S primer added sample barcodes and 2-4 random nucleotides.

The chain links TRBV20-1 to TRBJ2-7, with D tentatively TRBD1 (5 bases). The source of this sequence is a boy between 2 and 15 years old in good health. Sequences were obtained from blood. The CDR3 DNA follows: TGCAGTGCCAATGCAGGGTTTAGCTCCTACGAGCAGTACTTC. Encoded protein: CSANAGFSSYEQYF.